A single sample gave rise to the 16 T cell receptor beta chains below, sequenced in a study of T-cell reconstitution after alpha-beta-depleted transplantation in children. Molecular barcoding with unique molecular identifiers was used for the TCRbeta library. A single record per CDR3 protein comes from TCRdb applying MiXCR to the PCR reads. The data hold around 670,000 distinct CDR3 sequences, with around 13% observed a single time. This specimen was PBMCs, taken before TCRalphabeta/CD19-depleted stem cell transplant. These receptors all come from a girl aged 2-10 years with congenital amegakaryocytic thrombocytopenia, due to receive a stem cell transplant.

This clonotype was detected ten times or more. V gene TRBV12-3 or TRBV12-4 combines with J gene TRBJ1-1; perhaps TRBD1 as D (5 bases). The V gene lost 7 bases and the J gene lost 7 bases, with 19 bases spanning the gap. This CDR3 has 14 amino acids. This chain's CDR3 is CASTDLGGFDEAFF. DNA of the CDR3: TGTGCCAGCACAGATCTCGGGGGATTTGATGAAGCTTTCTTT.

This clonotype was found a few times. The rearrangement uses TRBV7-9 and TRBJ2-1; TRBD2 matches 10 bases. The CDR3 is made up of 17 amino acids. V shed 5 bases and J 5 bases; nucleotides not matched to a gene: 12. CDR1 is SEHNR, CDR2 FQNEAQ, per germline (reference sequence). CDR3 amino acids: CASSKPTGLAHNNEQFF. DNA of the CDR3: TGTGCCAGCAGCAAGCCGACGGGACTAGCGCACAACAATGAGCAGTTCTTC.

The chain joins TRBV20-1 to TRBJ2-3; 11 nucleotides line up with TRBD2. This CDR3 has 17 amino acids. Trimming at V came to 6 bases and at J to 0 bases, leaving 11 bases not matched to a gene. The V gene's germline CDR1 is DFQATT and CDR2 SNEGSKA (reference sequence). The DNA of the CDR3 is TGCAGTGCCCCACTAGCGGGAGTTGTAGGGAGCACAGATACGCAGTATTTT. This encodes CSAPLAGVVGSTDTQYF.

At least ten counts were recorded for this clonotype. The V gene is TRBV29-1, the J gene TRBJ1-2; TRBD1 aligns across 9 bases. The CDR3 is 18 amino acids. V trimming: 2 bases; J trimming: 2 bases; junction bases outside the gene matches: 15. Germline CDR1 SQVTM, CDR2 ANQGSEA. The CDR3 nucleotides read TGCAGCGTTGAATATGCGGGACAGGGCGGAGGAGTAAACTATGGCTACACCTTC. Translating it yields CSVEYAGQGGGVNYGYTF.

This clonotype was picked up a small number of times. The V call is TRBV20-1, the J call TRBJ2-3; 8 bases are a match to TRBD1. Germline assignment: CDR1 DFQATT and CDR2 SNEGSKA (reference sequence). V lost 6 bases and J lost 0; bases outside the gene matches: 5. The CDR3 is 14 residues long. CDR3: CSAQWDRSTDTQYF. The CDR3 region has the DNA TGCAGTGCCCAATGGGACAGGAGCACAGATACGCAGTATTTT.

The table lists this clonotype with a few counts. The gene calls are TRBV6-4 and TRBJ2-1; D perhaps matches TRBD2 (6 bases). Germline CDR1 and CDR2: MRHNA and SNTAGT. V was pared by 5 bases and J by 5 bases, with 13 bases between. The CDR3 has 14 residues. The CDR3 DNA reads as TGTGCCAGCAGTACAAGCGGGTCCGACAATGAGCAGTTCTTC. It is translated as CASSTSGSDNEQFF.

This chain connects TRBV18 to TRBJ2-6; D is unclear. CDR1 KGHSH and CDR2 LQKENI come from the germline V gene. CDR3 length: 17 residues. The V end lost 0 bases, the J end lost 0 bases, and 9 bases lay between the germline ends. The CDR3 sequence is CASSPPAAISGANVLTF. CDR3 DNA: TGTGCCAGCTCACCACCGGCAGCCATCTCTGGGGCCAACGTCCTGACTTTC.

This clonotype was seen a few times. The chain is built from TRBV12-3 or TRBV12-4 and TRBJ1-2, with unresolved D. V lost 5 bases and J lost 8, with 12 bases in between. The CDR3 sequence is 12 residues long. In DNA form, the CDR3 reads TGTGCCAGCAGTCAGCCAGGTGGCGGCTACACCTTC. It yields the protein CASSQPGGGYTF.

The chain recombines TRBV18 with TRBJ2-3, with 10 bases aligning to TRBD2. The V segment lost 2 bases and the J segment 1 base; nucleotides outside the gene matches: 6. There are 17 residues in the CDR3. Germline V lookup: CDR1 KGHSH, CDR2 LQKENI. The CDR3 coding sequence is TGTGCCAGCTCACCAGGGCTAGCGGGAGCCGGCACAGATACGCAGTATTTT. Protein sequence: CASSPGLAGAGTDTQYF.

This chain uses TRBV3-1 with TRBJ1-2; D not certain. The CDR3 has 13 residues. Germline CDR1 LGHDT, CDR2 YNNKEL (reference sequence). Trimming removed 4 bases at V and 6 bases at J, with 12 bases between. CDR3 region: CASSPTQYHGYTF. The CDR3 DNA sequence: TGTGCCAGCAGCCCCACGCAATATCATGGCTACACCTTC.

The rearrangement uses TRBV18 and TRBJ2-1, with 7 bases lining up with TRBD2. The germline CDR1 and CDR2 sequences are KGHSH and LQKENI. CDR3 length equals 17 residues. J gave up 7 bases and V 6 bases, and 18 bases lay outside the gene matches. The DNA of the CDR3 is TGTGCCAGCTCCCACACTCTAACTAGCGTGGGGCCGAATGAGCAGTTCTTC. Its translation is CASSHTLTSVGPNEQFF.

The CDR3 protein is CSATPRYYEQFF. In DNA form, the CDR3 reads TGCAGTGCTACCCCCCGATATTATGAGCAGTTCTTC. V and J are TRBV20-1 and TRBJ2-1, with unresolved D. The V end lost 4 bases, the J end lost 8 bases, and 12 bases lay between the germline ends. CDR1 is DFQATT and CDR2 is SNEGSKA in the germline V gene (reference sequence). The CDR3 sequence is 12 residues long.

This clonotype was seen more than once but under ten times. The chain carries TRBV3-1 and TRBJ2-2; D is unresolved. This CDR3 has 13 residues. Trimming cost V 0 bases and J 6 bases, with 5 bases left between them. The V gene's germline CDR1 is LGHDT and CDR2 YNNKEL (reference sequence). The CDR3 bases are TGTGCCAGCAGCCAAGACATCTCCGGGGAGCTGTTTTTT. Translating it yields CASSQDISGELFF.

The rearrangement links TRBV5-1 to TRBJ2-3; D unclear. CDR3 length equals 16 residues. Germline CDR1 is SGHRS and CDR2 is YFSETQ. V dropped 0 bases and J dropped 2 bases, with 13 bases sitting between them. The CDR3 here is CASSLASSETTDTQYF. CDR3 DNA sequence: TGCGCCAGCAGCTTGGCTAGTTCAGAGACCACAGATACGCAGTATTTT. Supplemented by reference TRBV5-1 and TRBJ2-3, the full variable domain reads KAGVTQTPRYLIKTRGQQVTLSCSPISGHRSVSWYQQTPGQGLQFLFEYFSETQRNKGNFPGRFSGRQFSNSRSEMNVSTLELGDSALYLCASSLASSETTDTQYFGPGTRLTVL.

The chain combines TRBV20-1 with TRBJ2-1, with 11 bases fitting TRBD2. V was clipped by 3 bases and J by 6 bases; unmatched bases: 10. Per germline, CDR1 DFQATT and CDR2 SNEGSKA (reference sequence). The CDR3 runs 16 residues. Written as DNA, the CDR3 is TGCAGTGCTAGTGCCCTACTAGCGGGAGACGGCAATGAGCAGTTCTTC. It yields the protein CSASALLAGDGNEQFF.

This clonotype occurred many times. The genes are TRBV7-9 and TRBJ2-2, with 7 positions matching TRBD1. The trim removed 4 bases at V and 10 bases at J, leaving 12 bases unmatched. Germline V gene data show CDR1 as SEHNR and CDR2 as FQNEAQ (reference sequence). This CDR3 region has 15 residues. The DNA of the CDR3 is TGTGCCAGCAGCTATAAGGGACAGAAGGTCGCGGAGCTGTTTTTT. Protein product: CASSYKGQKVAELFF.